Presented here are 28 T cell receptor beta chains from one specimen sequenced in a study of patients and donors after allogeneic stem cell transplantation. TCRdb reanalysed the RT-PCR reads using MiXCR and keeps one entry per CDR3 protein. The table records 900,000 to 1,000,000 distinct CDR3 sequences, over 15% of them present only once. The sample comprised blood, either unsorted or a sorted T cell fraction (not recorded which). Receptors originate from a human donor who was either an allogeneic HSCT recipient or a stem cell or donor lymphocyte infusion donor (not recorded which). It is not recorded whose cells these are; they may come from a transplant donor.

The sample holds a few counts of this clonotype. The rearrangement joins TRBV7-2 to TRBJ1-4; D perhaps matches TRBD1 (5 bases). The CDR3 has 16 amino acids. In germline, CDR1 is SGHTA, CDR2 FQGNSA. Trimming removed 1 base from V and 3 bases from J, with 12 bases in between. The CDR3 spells CASSLGGLLSNEKLFF. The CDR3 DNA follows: TGTGCCAGCAGCTTAGGGGGGTTACTCTCTAATGAAAAACTGTTTTTT.

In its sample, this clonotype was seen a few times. CDR3 DNA sequence: TGCAGTGCCCCGGAGGAGGTGAAGTCCCATTTCTCTGGAAACACCATATATTTT. This codes for CSAPEEVKSHFSGNTIYF. The chain uses TRBV20-1 and TRBJ1-3; D not certain. The CDR3 extends over 18 amino acids. CDR1 and CDR2 (germline): DFQATT, SNEGSKA (reference sequence). V dropped 6 bases and J dropped 0 bases, with 24 bases sitting between them.

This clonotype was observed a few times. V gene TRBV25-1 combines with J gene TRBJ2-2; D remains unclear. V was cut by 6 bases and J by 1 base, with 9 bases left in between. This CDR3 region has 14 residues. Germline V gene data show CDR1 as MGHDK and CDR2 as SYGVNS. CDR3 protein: CASSGHLNTGELFF. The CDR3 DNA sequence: TGTGCCAGCAGCGGGCACTTGAACACCGGGGAGCTGTTTTTT.

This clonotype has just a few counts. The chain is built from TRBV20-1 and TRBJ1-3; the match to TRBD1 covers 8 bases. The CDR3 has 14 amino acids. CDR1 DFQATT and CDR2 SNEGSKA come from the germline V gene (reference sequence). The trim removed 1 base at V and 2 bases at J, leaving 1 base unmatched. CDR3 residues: CSARGQGTGNTIYF. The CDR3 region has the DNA TGCAGTGCTAGAGGACAGGGGACTGGAAACACCATATATTTT.

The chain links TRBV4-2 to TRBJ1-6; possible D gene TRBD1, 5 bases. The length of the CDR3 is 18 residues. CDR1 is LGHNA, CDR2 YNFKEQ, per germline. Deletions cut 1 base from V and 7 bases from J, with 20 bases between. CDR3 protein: CASSQVGWEDSLNSPLHF. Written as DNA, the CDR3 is TGTGCCAGCAGCCAAGTCGGTTGGGAAGACAGCCTGAATTCACCCCTCCACTTT.

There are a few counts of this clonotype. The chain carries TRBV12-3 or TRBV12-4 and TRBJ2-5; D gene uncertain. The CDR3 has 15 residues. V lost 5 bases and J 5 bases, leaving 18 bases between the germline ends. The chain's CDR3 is CASSRVLRSGETQYF. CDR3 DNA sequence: TGTGCCAGCAGTCGCGTCTTGCGATCCGGGGAGACCCAGTACTTC.

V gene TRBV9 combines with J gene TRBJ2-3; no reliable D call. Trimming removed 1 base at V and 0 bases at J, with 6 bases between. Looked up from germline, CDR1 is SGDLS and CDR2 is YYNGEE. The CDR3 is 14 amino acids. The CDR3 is CASSVSASTDTQYF. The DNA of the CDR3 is TGTGCCAGCAGCGTAAGCGCGAGCACAGATACGCAGTATTTT.

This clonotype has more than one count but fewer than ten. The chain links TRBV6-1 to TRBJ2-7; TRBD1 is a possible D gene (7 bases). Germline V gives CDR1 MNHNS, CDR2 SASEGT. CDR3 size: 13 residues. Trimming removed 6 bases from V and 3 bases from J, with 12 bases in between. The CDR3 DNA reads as TGTGCCAGCAGGGGCAGGGGGGACTACGAGCAGTACTTC. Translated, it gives CASRGRGDYEQYF.

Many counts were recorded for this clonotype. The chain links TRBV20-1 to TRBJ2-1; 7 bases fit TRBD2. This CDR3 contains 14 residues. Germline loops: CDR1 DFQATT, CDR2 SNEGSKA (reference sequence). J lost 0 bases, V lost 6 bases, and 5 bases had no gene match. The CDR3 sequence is CSASRGDSYNEQFF. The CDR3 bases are TGCAGTGCCTCCCGGGGGGACTCCTACAATGAGCAGTTCTTC.

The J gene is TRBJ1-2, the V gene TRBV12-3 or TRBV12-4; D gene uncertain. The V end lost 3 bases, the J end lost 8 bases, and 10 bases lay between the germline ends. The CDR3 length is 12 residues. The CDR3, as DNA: TGTGCCAGCAGTTTCTTCGAGGGAGGCTACACCTTC. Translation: CASSFFEGGYTF.

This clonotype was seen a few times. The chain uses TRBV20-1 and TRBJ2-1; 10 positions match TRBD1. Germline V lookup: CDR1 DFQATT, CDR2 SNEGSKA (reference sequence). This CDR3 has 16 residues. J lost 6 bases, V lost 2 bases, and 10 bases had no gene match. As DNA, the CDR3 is TGCAGTGCTAGAACCCTGGACAGGGGGGGATCCAATGAGCAGTTCTTC. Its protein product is CSARTLDRGGSNEQFF.

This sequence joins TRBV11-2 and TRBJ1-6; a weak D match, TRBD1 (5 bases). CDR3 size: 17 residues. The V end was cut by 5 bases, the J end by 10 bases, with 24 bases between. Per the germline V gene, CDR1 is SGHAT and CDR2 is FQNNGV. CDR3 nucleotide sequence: TGTGCCAGCAGCCGTCACGGGTCCCGGGACCTTAAGTCACCCCTCCACTTT. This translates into CASSRHGSRDLKSPLHF.

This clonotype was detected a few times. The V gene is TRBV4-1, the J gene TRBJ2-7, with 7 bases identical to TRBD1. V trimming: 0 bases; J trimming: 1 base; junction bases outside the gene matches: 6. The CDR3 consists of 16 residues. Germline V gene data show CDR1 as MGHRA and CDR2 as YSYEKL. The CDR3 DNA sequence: TGCGCCAGCAGCCAAGATCCGATGACAGGGTCCTACGAGCAGTACTTC. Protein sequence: CASSQDPMTGSYEQYF.

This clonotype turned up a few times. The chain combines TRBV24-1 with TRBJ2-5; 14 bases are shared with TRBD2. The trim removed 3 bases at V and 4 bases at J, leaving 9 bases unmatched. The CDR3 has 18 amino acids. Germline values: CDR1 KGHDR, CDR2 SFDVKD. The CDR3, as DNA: TGTGCCACCAGTGATCCCCGGCCGGGACTAGCGGGAGCAGAGACCCAGTACTTC. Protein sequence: CATSDPRPGLAGAETQYF.

The DNA of the CDR3 is TGTGCCAGCAGTGAATACCCAGTTGATAATTCACCCCTCCACTTT. Translation gives CASSEYPVDNSPLHF. The chain uses TRBV25-1 and TRBJ1-6, with unresolved D. The length of the CDR3 is 15 residues. Germline assignment: CDR1 MGHDK and CDR2 SYGVNS. V lost 0 bases, J lost 5 bases, and 8 bases lay in between.

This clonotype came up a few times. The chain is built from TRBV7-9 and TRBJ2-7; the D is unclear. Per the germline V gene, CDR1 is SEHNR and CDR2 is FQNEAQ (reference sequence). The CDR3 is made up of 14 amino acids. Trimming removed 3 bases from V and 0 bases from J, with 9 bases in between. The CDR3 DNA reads TGTGCCAGCAGCTTCGCATCCAGCTCCTACGAGCAGTACTTC. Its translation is CASSFASSSYEQYF.

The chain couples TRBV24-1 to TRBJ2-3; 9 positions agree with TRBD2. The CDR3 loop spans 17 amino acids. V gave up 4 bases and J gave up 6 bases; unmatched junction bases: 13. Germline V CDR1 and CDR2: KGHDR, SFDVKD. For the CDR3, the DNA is TGTGCCACCAGTGAAAGCCCGGTAGCGGGAGACATGGATACGCAGTATTTT. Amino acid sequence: CATSESPVAGDMDTQYF.

CDR3 sequence: CASSHKGTGVPEAFF. The CDR3 region has the DNA TGCGCCAGCAGCCATAAGGGGACTGGCGTCCCTGAAGCTTTCTTT. This chain uses TRBV5-1 with TRBJ1-1; the D gene is possibly TRBD1 (5 bases). The V end lost 4 bases, the J end lost 6 bases, and 19 bases lay between the germline ends. Germline V gene data show CDR1 as SGHRS and CDR2 as YFSETQ. This CDR3 region has 15 residues.

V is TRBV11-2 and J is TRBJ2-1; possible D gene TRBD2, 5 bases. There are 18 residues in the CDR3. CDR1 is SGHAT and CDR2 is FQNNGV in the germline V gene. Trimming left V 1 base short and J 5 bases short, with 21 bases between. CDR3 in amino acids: CASSLGTRLVLGDNEQFF. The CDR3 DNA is TGTGCCAGCAGCTTAGGGACGCGGTTAGTTCTCGGGGACAATGAGCAGTTCTTC.

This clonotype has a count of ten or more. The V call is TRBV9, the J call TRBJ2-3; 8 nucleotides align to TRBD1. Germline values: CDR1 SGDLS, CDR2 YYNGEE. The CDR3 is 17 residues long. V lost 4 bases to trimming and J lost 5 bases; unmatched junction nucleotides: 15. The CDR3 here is CASSLTPGQGRIDTQYF. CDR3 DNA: TGTGCCAGCAGCTTAACCCCCGGACAGGGAAGGATAGATACGCAGTATTTT. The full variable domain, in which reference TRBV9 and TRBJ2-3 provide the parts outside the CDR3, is DSGVTQTPKHLITATGQRVTLRCSPRSGDLSVYWYQQSLDQGLQFLIQYYNGEERAKGNILERFSAQQFPDLHSELNLSSLELGDSALYFCASSLTPGQGRIDTQYFGPGTRLTVL.

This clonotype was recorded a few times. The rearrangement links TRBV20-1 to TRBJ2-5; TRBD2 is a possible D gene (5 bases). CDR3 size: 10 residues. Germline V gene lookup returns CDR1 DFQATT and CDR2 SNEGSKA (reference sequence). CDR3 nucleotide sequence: TGCAGCTCCGCGGGTGAGACCCAGTACTTC. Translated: CSSAGETQYF.

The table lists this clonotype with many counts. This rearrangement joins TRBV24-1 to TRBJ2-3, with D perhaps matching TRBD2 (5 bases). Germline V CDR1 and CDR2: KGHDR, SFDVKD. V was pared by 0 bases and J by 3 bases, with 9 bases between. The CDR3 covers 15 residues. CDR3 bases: TGTGCCACCAGTGATTTGCTTGGAGGTACAGATACGCAGTATTTT. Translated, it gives CATSDLLGGTDTQYF.

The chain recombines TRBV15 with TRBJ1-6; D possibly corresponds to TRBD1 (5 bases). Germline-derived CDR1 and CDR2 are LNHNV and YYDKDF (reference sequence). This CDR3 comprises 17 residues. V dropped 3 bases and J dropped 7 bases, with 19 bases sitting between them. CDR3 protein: CATSRSPGRKFNSPLHF. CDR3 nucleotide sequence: TGTGCCACCAGCAGGAGTCCGGGACGCAAATTCAATTCACCCCTCCACTTT. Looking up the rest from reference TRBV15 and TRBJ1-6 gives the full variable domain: DAMVIQNPRYQVTQFGKPVTLSCSQTLNHNVMYWYQQKSSQAPKLLFHYYDKDFNNEADTPDNFQSRRPNTSFCFLDIRSPGLGDTAMYLCATSRSPGRKFNSPLHFGNGTRLTVT.

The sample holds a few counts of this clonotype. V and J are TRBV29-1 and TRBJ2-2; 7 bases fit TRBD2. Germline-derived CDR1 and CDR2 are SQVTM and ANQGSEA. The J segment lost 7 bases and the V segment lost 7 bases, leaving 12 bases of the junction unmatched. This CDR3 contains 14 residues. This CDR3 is CSDAGARKFGELFF. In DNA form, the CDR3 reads TGCAGCGACGCGGGAGCTAGAAAGTTCGGGGAGCTGTTTTTT.

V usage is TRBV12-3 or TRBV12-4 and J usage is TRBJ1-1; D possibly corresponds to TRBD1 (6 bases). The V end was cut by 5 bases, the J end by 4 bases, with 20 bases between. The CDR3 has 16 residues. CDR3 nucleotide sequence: TGTGCCAGCAGTCTCTCTACAGGGACACGGGGCACTGAAGCTTTCTTT. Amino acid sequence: CASSLSTGTRGTEAFF.

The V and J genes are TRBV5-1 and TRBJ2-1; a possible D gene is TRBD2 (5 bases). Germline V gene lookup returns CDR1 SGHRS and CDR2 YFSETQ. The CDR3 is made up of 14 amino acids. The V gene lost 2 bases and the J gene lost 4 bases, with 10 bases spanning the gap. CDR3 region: CASSFQAGYNEQFF. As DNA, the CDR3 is TGCGCCAGCAGCTTTCAGGCGGGTTACAATGAGCAGTTCTTC.

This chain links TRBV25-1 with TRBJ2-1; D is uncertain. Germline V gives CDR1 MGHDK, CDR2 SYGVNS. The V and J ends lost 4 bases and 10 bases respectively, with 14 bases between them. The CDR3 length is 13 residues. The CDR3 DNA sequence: TGTGCCAGCAGTGTACCCCCCGCGCAAGAGCAGTTCTTC. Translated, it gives CASSVPPAQEQFF. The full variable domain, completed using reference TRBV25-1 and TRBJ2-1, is EADIYQTPRYLVIGTGKKITLECSQTMGHDKMYWYQQDPGMELHLIHYSYGVNSTEKGDLSSESTVSRIRTEHFPLTLESARPSHTSQYLCASSVPPAQEQFFGPGTRLTVL.

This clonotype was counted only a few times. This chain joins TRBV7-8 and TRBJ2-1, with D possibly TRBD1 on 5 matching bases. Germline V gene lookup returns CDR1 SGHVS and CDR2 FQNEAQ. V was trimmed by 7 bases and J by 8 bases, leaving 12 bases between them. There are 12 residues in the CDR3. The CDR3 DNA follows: TGTGCCAGCACAGGGTTTCGGGATGAGCAGTTCTTC. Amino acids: CASTGFRDEQFF.